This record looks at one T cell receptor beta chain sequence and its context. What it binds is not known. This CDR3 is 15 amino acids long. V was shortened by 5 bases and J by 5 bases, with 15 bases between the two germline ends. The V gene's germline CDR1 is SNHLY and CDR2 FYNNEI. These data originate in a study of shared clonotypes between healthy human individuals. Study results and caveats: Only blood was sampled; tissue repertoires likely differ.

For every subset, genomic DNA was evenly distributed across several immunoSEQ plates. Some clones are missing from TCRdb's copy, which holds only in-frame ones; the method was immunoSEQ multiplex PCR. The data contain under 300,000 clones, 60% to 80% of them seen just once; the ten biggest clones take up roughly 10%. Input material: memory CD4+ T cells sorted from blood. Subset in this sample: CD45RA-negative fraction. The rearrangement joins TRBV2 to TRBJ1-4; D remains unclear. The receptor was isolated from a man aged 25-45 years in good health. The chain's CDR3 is CASSPNSSENEKLFF. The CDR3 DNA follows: TGTGCCAGCAGTCCCAACTCATCAGAAAATGAAAAACTGTTTTTT.